This paragraph reports one T cell receptor beta chain. This entry comes from a study of technical replicates of blood from several donors. Germline assignment: CDR1 SGHNT and CDR2 YYREEE (reference sequence). This CDR3 spans 14 amino acids. V lost 3 bases and J lost 6, with 16 bases in between. Assay: immunoSEQ multiplex PCR; the TCRdb copy retains only in-frame clones and omits some. This repertoire shows under 100,000 clones, 85% to 95% found once; its top ten account for roughly 0.34%. The rearrangement joins TRBV5-4 to TRBJ2-7, with TRBD2 as a possible D gene (7 bases). This clonotype was sampled from a human donor in good health. Sequencing was performed on T cells isolated from PBMCs. This CDR3 is CASSWGGHPIEQYF. The CDR3 nucleotides are TGTGCCAGCAGCTGGGGGGGGCATCCAATCGAGCAGTACTTC.